One and the same sample provided the 30 T cell receptor beta chains below, sequenced in a study of STAT5B mutations in CD4+ large granular lymphocyte leukemia. Sequencing was performed with immunoSEQ multiplex PCR; in TCRdb, only in-frame clones are kept and a portion is missing. The profile shows 30,000 to 40,000 clones, 76% of them singletons. Source material: CD4+ T cells from blood buffy coats. These receptors all stem from a human donor in good health.

The table lists this clone with a few counts. The rearrangement joins TRBV7-9 to TRBJ2-7, with TRBD1 identical over 7 bases. The CDR3 has 13 amino acids. J gave up 6 bases and V 4 bases, and 6 bases lay outside the gene matches. CDR1 SEHNR and CDR2 FQNEAQ come from the germline V gene (reference sequence). The chain's CDR3 is CASSSDRLGEQYF. The CDR3 bases are TGTGCCAGCAGCTCGGACAGGCTAGGCGAGCAGTACTTC.

The V call is TRBV5-1, the J call TRBJ2-7; unclear D gene. V was clipped by 4 bases and J by 5 bases, with 16 bases between them. Germline-derived CDR1 and CDR2 are SGHRS and YFSETQ. The length of the CDR3 is 14 residues. Here the CDR3 DNA reads TGCGCCAGCAGCCCTAAGACTCCTTACCACGAGCAGTACTTC. Its protein product is CASSPKTPYHEQYF.

J is TRBJ1-1 and V is TRBV6-1; no firm D call. Germline loops: CDR1 MNHNS, CDR2 SASEGT. The CDR3 contains 14 residues. V dropped 2 bases and J dropped 3 bases, with 10 bases sitting between them. Here the CDR3 reads CASSEIRVDTEAFF. CDR3 nucleotides: TGTGCCAGCAGTGAAATAAGGGTAGACACTGAAGCTTTCTTT.

The V call is TRBV9, the J call TRBJ2-1; D is perhaps TRBD1 (5 bases). This CDR3 comprises 15 residues. The V and J ends lost 1 base and 5 bases respectively, with 13 bases between them. CDR1 is SGDLS and CDR2 is YYNGEE in the germline V gene. CDR3 nucleotides: TGTGCCAGCAGCGTACGCAGGGAAGGGCACAATGAGCAGTTCTTC. As protein: CASSVRREGHNEQFF.

J is TRBJ1-5 and V is TRBV5-1; D not certain. The CDR3 loop spans 15 amino acids. Trimming removed 0 bases at V and 0 bases at J, with 7 bases between. Germline loops: CDR1 SGHRS, CDR2 YFSETQ. The CDR3 sequence is CASSLEGLSNQPQHF. CDR3 coding DNA: TGCGCCAGCAGCTTGGAAGGACTTAGCAATCAGCCCCAGCATTTT.

This chain uses TRBV9 with TRBJ2-2; TRBD1 matches 7 bases. The CDR3 has 14 residues. Trimming took 0 bases from V and 5 from J; bases not matched to a gene: 1. Germline CDR1 and CDR2: SGDLS and YYNGEE. CDR3 sequence reads: CASSVVQGTGELFF. In DNA, the CDR3 is TGTGCCAGCAGCGTAGTACAGGGGACCGGGGAGCTGTTTTTT.

V gene TRBV19 combines with J gene TRBJ1-4; 7 bases match TRBD1. Germline values: CDR1 LNHDA, CDR2 SQIVND (reference sequence). This CDR3 region has 14 residues. The V and J ends lost 6 bases and 0 bases, in that order; junction bases with no gene match: 1. Here the CDR3 DNA reads TGTGCCAGTAGAGACAGGGCAACTAATGAAAAACTGTTTTTT. This gives the protein CASRDRATNEKLFF.

This clone was picked up a small number of times. J is TRBJ2-2 and V is TRBV15; D not resolved. This CDR3 contains 12 residues. V shed 2 bases and J shed 8 bases, with 6 bases lying between them. Germline-derived CDR1 and CDR2 are LNHNV and YYDKDF (reference sequence). Here the CDR3 reads CATSRPSGELFF. For the CDR3, the DNA is TGTGCCACCAGCAGACCCTCTGGGGAGCTGTTTTTT. The full variable domain, its missing parts supplied by reference TRBV15 and TRBJ2-2, is DAMVIQNPRYQVTQFGKPVTLSCSQTLNHNVMYWYQQKSSQAPKLLFHYYDKDFNNEADTPDNFQSRRPNTSFCFLDIRSPGLGDTAMYLCATSRPSGELFFGEGSRLTVL.

This clone was recorded once. The CDR3 here is CAGRLAGAGELFF. CDR3 nucleotides: TGTGCCGGAAGACTAGCGGGGGCCGGGGAGCTGTTTTTT. The gene calls are TRBV7-6 and TRBJ2-2, with 12 bases matching TRBD2. Germline V gene data show CDR1 as SGHVS and CDR2 as FNYEAQ. The CDR3 is 13 residues long. V gave up 11 bases and J gave up 6 bases; unmatched junction bases: 4.

The rearrangement joins TRBV7-2 to TRBJ1-1; 7 bases match TRBD1. The CDR3 covers 14 residues. Looked up from germline, CDR1 is SGHTA and CDR2 is FQGNSA. V lost 6 bases to trimming and J lost 1 base; unmatched junction nucleotides: 5. CDR3: CASSSDRWNTEAFF. CDR3 coding DNA: TGTGCCAGCAGTTCGGACAGGTGGAACACTGAAGCTTTCTTT. Full variable domain (missing parts from reference TRBV7-2 and TRBJ1-1): GAGVSQSPSNKVTEKGKDVELRCDPISGHTALYWYRQSLGQGLEFLIYFQGNSAPDKSGLPSDRFSAERTGGSVSTLTIQRTQQEDSAVYLCASSSDRWNTEAFFGQGTRLTVV.

This sequence joins TRBV4-3 and TRBJ2-2; no clear D. The ends were cut back, 3 bases at V and 0 bases at J, with 11 bases in the middle. Per germline, CDR1 LGHNA and CDR2 YSLEER. The CDR3 spans 16 residues. The CDR3 DNA sequence: TGCGCCAGCAGCCACGCTACCCGAGCGAACACCGGGGAGCTGTTTTTT. This encodes CASSHATRANTGELFF.

V and J are TRBV6-1 and TRBJ2-5; 12 bases align to TRBD2. The CDR3 covers 15 residues. CDR1 and CDR2 from the germline V gene are MNHNS and SASEGT. The trim removed 6 bases at V and 2 bases at J, leaving 4 bases unmatched. DNA for the CDR3: TGTGCCAGCAGCTACGGACTAGCGGGACAAGAGACCCAGTACTTC. Protein: CASSYGLAGQETQYF.

The V gene is TRBV25-1, the J gene TRBJ2-2; 9 bases match TRBD1. The germline V gene encodes CDR1 MGHDK and CDR2 SYGVNS. The CDR3 has 17 residues. V dropped 6 bases and J dropped 3; count of bases not matched to a gene: 11. The CDR3 spells CASSRGTGTAHTGELFF. DNA for the CDR3: TGTGCCAGCAGCCGCGGGACAGGGACCGCGCACACCGGGGAGCTGTTTTTT.

This chain joins TRBV5-6 and TRBJ2-1; 8 bases are shared with TRBD2. Germline V gene lookup returns CDR1 SGHDT and CDR2 YYEEEE. The CDR3 runs 16 residues. The trim removed 3 bases at V and 4 bases at J, leaving 9 bases unmatched. The CDR3 reads CASSSYTSGKYNEQFF. The CDR3 nucleotides read TGTGCCAGCAGCTCCTATACTAGCGGTAAATACAATGAGCAGTTCTTC.

The rearrangement links TRBV19 to TRBJ2-5, with 9 bases aligning to TRBD2. J lost 1 base, V lost 1 base, and 7 bases had no gene match. In germline, CDR1 is LNHDA, CDR2 SQIVND (reference sequence). The CDR3 sequence is 17 residues long. The CDR3 here is CASSIVKSTSGQETQYF. In DNA, the CDR3 is TGTGCCAGTAGTATAGTTAAATCGACTAGCGGCCAAGAGACCCAGTACTTC.

The rearrangement joins TRBV10-1 to TRBJ1-1; 7 bases agree with TRBD1. Looked up from germline, CDR1 is WNHNN and CDR2 is SYGVQD (reference sequence). Germline trimming cut 0 bases from V and 4 bases from J; bases unmatched to any gene: 5. This CDR3 has 15 residues. CDR3 in DNA: TGCGCCAGCAGTGAGTCTGGACAGGACCGCACTGAAGCTTTCTTT. Amino acids: CASSESGQDRTEAFF.

The rearrangement links TRBV15 to TRBJ1-4; D may be TRBD1 (5 bases). This CDR3 has 12 amino acids. Germline V gene sequence: CDR1 LNHNV, CDR2 YYDKDF (reference sequence). Deletions cut 7 bases from V and 10 bases from J, with 13 bases between. The CDR3 DNA reads TGTGCCACCAAGACGGGGGAGGGAAAACTGTTTTTT. This codes for CATKTGEGKLFF.

The gene calls are TRBV18 and TRBJ1-1; D unresolved. In germline, CDR1 is KGHSH, CDR2 LQKENI. The CDR3 consists of 14 residues. Trimming removed 0 bases at V and 1 base at J, with 6 bases between. The CDR3 region has the DNA TGTGCCAGCTCACCACCACCGGGGAACACTGAAGCTTTCTTT. It translates to CASSPPPGNTEAFF.

This clone appeared a single time. The J gene is TRBJ2-7, the V gene TRBV19; 7 nucleotides align to TRBD1. Per the germline V gene, CDR1 is LNHDA and CDR2 is SQIVND (reference sequence). There are 13 residues in the CDR3. The trim removed 3 bases at V and 5 bases at J, leaving 4 bases unmatched. CDR3 protein: CASSITGDNEQYF. CDR3 coding DNA: TGTGCCAGTAGTATCACAGGGGACAACGAGCAGTACTTC.

The chain joins TRBV11-2 to TRBJ2-1; D possibly corresponds to TRBD2 (6 bases). With 1 base removed from V and 10 bases from J, the gap between germline ends came to 14 bases. The CDR3 contains 14 residues. Germline-derived CDR1 and CDR2 are SGHAT and FQNNGV. This CDR3 is CASSLGSQAGEQFF. The CDR3 DNA reads as TGTGCCAGCAGCTTAGGGTCCCAGGCGGGGGAGCAGTTCTTC.

The chain uses TRBV4-3 and TRBJ1-5; D remains ambiguous. Trimming shortened V by 4 bases and J by 3 bases, and 7 bases separated the two germline ends. Germline CDR1 is LGHNA and CDR2 is YSLEER. The CDR3 has 13 amino acids. CDR3 sequence: CASSPSHNQPQHF. The CDR3 coding sequence is TGCGCCAGCAGCCCGAGTCACAATCAGCCCCAGCATTTT.

The chain recombines TRBV5-4 with TRBJ1-2, with D tentatively TRBD1 (5 bases). The CDR3 covers 15 residues. V lost 2 bases and J lost 4, with 15 bases in between. Germline V lookup: CDR1 SGHNT, CDR2 YYREEE (reference sequence). This CDR3 is CASSFRDGLPYGYTF. The CDR3 bases are TGTGCCAGCAGCTTTCGGGACGGACTACCCTATGGCTACACCTTC.

This chain connects TRBV27 to TRBJ2-3; 9 bases fit TRBD2. Germline-derived CDR1 and CDR2 are MNHEY and SMNVEV (reference sequence). V gave up 5 bases and J gave up 3 bases; unmatched junction bases: 9. The CDR3 loop spans 16 amino acids. The CDR3 region has the DNA TGTGCCAGCAGTGACCTAACGGGACTAGCAACAGATACGCAGTATTTT. Translated: CASSDLTGLATDTQYF.

This clone is medium-sized within its sample. V is TRBV6-6 and J is TRBJ1-3; 8 positions agree with TRBD1. V shed 6 bases, J shed 0 bases, and the junction held 1 base outside the gene matches. Looked up from germline, CDR1 is MNHNY and CDR2 is SVGAGI (reference sequence). This CDR3 contains 14 residues. The CDR3 sequence: CASRGQVSGNTIYF. The CDR3 nucleotides are TGTGCCAGCAGGGGACAGGTCTCTGGAAACACCATATATTTT.

The chain recombines TRBV7-2 with TRBJ2-5; D not certain. The germline gives CDR1 SGHTA, CDR2 FQGNSA. Between the trimmed V and J ends, which lost 5 bases and 2 bases, there was a span of 9 bases. The CDR3 has 13 residues. For the CDR3, the DNA is TGTGCCAGCAGCGCCTCTACGCAAGAGACCCAGTACTTC. This sequence encodes CASSASTQETQYF.

This clone came up once. The genes are TRBV29-1 and TRBJ1-2; TRBD1 matches at 9 bases. Per the germline V gene, CDR1 is SQVTM and CDR2 is ANQGSEA. The CDR3 length is 13 residues. V lost 7 bases to trimming and J lost 3 bases; unmatched junction nucleotides: 6. The CDR3 here is CSAGTGTDYGYTF. The CDR3 DNA reads TGCAGCGCTGGGACAGGGACGGACTATGGCTACACCTTC.

This clone has more than one count but fewer than ten. The V and J genes are TRBV6-5 and TRBJ1-1; D unresolved. V gave up 0 bases and J gave up 2 bases, with 7 bases separating them. From germline, CDR1 is MNHEY and CDR2 SVGAGI. This CDR3 comprises 14 residues. In nucleotides, the CDR3 is TGTGCCAGCAGTTACTCCGCACTTAACACTGAAGCTTTCTTT. Translating it yields CASSYSALNTEAFF.

The gene calls are TRBV15 and TRBJ2-4; D remains ambiguous. Deletions cut 1 base from V and 9 bases from J, with 28 bases between. CDR1 is LNHNV, CDR2 YYDKDF, per germline (reference sequence). This CDR3 has 19 residues. This CDR3 is CATSRGPPTRTGPSGIQYF. The DNA of the CDR3 is TGTGCCACCAGCAGAGGCCCCCCCACGCGGACGGGCCCCTCGGGCATTCAGTACTTC. The complete variable domain, with remaining parts taken from reference TRBV15 and TRBJ2-4, reads DAMVIQNPRYQVTQFGKPVTLSCSQTLNHNVMYWYQQKSSQAPKLLFHYYDKDFNNEADTPDNFQSRRPNTSFCFLDIRSPGLGDTAMYLCATSRGPPTRTGPSGIQYFGAGTRLSVL.

The V gene is TRBV11-3, the J gene TRBJ1-4; TRBD1 is a possible D gene (6 bases). This CDR3 has 13 residues. CDR1 SGHNT and CDR2 YENEEA come from the germline V gene. The germline V and J ends were trimmed by 3 bases and 7 bases, with 9 bases remaining between them. CDR3: CASSLGTREKLFF. The CDR3 DNA is TGTGCCAGCAGCTTGGGGACACGTGAAAAACTGTTTTTT. Full variable domain (remainder filled in from reference TRBV11-3 and TRBJ1-4): EAGVVQSPRYKIIEKKQPVAFWCNPISGHNTLYWYLQNLGQGPELLIRYENEEAVDDSQLPKDRFSAERLKGVDSTLKIQPAELGDSAVYLCASSLGTREKLFFGSGTQLSVL.

This sequence joins TRBV11-3 and TRBJ1-1, with D uncertain. Germline CDR1 is SGHNT and CDR2 is YENEEA. V lost 5 bases, J lost 7 bases, and 14 bases lay in between. CDR3 length: 13 residues. The CDR3 loop reads CASSPGSSHEAFF. The CDR3 nucleotides are TGTGCCAGCAGCCCAGGCTCCAGCCATGAAGCTTTCTTT.